The entry below gives a single T cell receptor beta chain sequence along with its context. This clonotype was recorded only once. The clone's antigen remains unknown. No much larger clone is present one base from it, and per-base qualities are unavailable. The source of the sample is a study of T-cell memory formation after mild COVID-19 (dated by TCRdb to about 2021). General notes on the study: TCR sequence clusters from the two donors were largely donor specific. T-cell clones expanding and contracting after mild COVID-19 in two donors were tracked by longitudinal TCRalpha and TCRbeta repertoire sequencing. The cohort comprised two young, previously healthy adult volunteers, one female and one male.

PBMCs were isolated by Ficoll-Paque density gradient centrifugation. Broad study findings and their caveats: Contracting CD4+ clones turned up mainly in the CM and EM memory subsets, whereas EMRA was where CD8+ clones were enriched. Clones contracting from day 15 to 85 had balanced CD4/CD8 phenotypes, while a second wave expanding from day 15 to 37 was biased towards CD4+. Only a couple of mild cases were covered in the study, and larger cohorts including severe cases with pre-infection samples were considered necessary. SARS-CoV-2 specificity of the second-wave clones peaking on day 37 was not confirmed. The detection of some responding clones in pre-infection memory suggests that pre-existing cross-reactive memory T cells joined the SARS-CoV-2 response.

Sequencing was performed on an Illumina NovaSeq 6000. Using 5'RACE with constant-segment primers, TCRalpha and TCRbeta cDNA libraries were constructed, with sample barcodes and unique molecular identifiers added in the process. RNA was extracted from every sample with Trizol reagent. Library amplification was performed in two PCR steps, and a second sample barcode and Illumina TruSeq adapters were introduced in the second step. Sequencing of libraries was performed on an Illumina NovaSeq with 2 x 150 bp paired-end reads. The paper's processing steps were these. With migec v1.2.7, reads were demultiplexed and then collapsed into UMI-guided consensus sequences. Using mixcr v2.1.11, UMI consensuses were aligned to TRA and TRB V and J templates and then assembled into clonotypes. Clonotypes were classified as expanded or contracted when called significant by both edgeR and NoisET, with noise models trained on biological replicates. edgeR calls used a false discovery rate-adjusted p below 0.01 and a log2 fold-change threshold of 1. As an exploratory analysis of dynamics, PCA with hierarchical clustering was applied to max-normalized trajectories of the 1000 most abundant clonotypes. Separately sequenced CD4+ and CD8+ repertoires were used to assign the CD4 or CD8 phenotype of responding clones. The raw public reads went through TCRdb reprocessing: fastp at Q25, MiXCR clone calling, in-frame beta chains kept. Entries that share a CDR3 protein sequence are merged under the most common genes and DNA. The V and J calls here are based on TCRdb, not the publication. The sample table shows 350,000 to 450,000 distinct CDR3 sequences, and about 19% are seen once. The top ten constitute more than 8% of the sample.

As encoded in the germline V gene, CDR1 is SGHDT while CDR2 is YYEEEE. Measured from the cysteine to the phenylalanine, the CDR3 is 13 residues long. Only the CDR3 region is kept as DNA, spanning 39 bases read in frame from base 1. The junction shows trimming of 1 base on V and 3 bases on J, plus 8 bases between the germline ends. The sequence came from an adult woman who had mild COVID-19 (a few samples of this study predate the infection). The sample titles of this study are shuffled in the database, so cell type and time point are left out; the donor was told from shared clones. Sequencing was done on a sample of PBMCs or a T cell subset sorted from them (not recorded which). Recombination connected TRBV5-6 to TRBJ2-7; no D segment can be confidently identified. In nucleotides, the sequence is TGTGCCAGCAGCTTGCCCGGCATCTACGAGCAGTACTTC. Its coded protein is CASSLPGIYEQYF.